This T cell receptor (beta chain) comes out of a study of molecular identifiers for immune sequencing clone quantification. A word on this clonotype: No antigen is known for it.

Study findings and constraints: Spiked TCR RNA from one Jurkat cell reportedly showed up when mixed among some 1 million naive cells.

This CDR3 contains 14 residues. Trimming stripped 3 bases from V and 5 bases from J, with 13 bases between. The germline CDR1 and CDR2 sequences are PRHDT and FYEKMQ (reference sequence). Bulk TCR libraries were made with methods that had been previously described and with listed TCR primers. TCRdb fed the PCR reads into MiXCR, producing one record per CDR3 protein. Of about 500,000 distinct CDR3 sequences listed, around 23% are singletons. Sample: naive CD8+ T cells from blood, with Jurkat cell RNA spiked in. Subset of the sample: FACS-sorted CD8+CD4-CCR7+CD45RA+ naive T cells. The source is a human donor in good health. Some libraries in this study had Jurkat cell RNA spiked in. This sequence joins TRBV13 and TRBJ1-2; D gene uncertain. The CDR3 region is CASSFSVNMYGYTF. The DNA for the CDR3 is TGTGCCAGCAGCTTTAGTGTAAATATGTATGGCTACACCTTC.